This T cell receptor beta chain was identified during a study of regulatory T cells in long-lasting Graves disease. Arm-PCR with iRepertoire HTBI primers amplified the CDR3 regions for these TCR beta libraries. MiXCR, applied by TCRdb to the multiplex PCR reads, yields one record per CDR3 protein. The table shows some 340,000 distinct CDR3 sequences, with roughly 25% occurring only once. This CDR3 has 12 residues. CDR1 and CDR2 from the germline V gene are MDHEN and SYDVKM. V dropped 5 bases and J dropped 8 bases, with 12 bases sitting between them. Specified time point: persistent/refractory GD, antithyroid drugs over 5 years with positive TRAb. RNA extracted from PBMCs served as the sequencing template. This clonotype was counted ten times or more.

The rearrangement links TRBV28 to TRBJ1-1, with a possible D match to TRBD1 (5 bases). The sequence was collected from a woman aged 40 to 55 with Graves disease. The sequencing used peripheral blood mononuclear cells (PBMCs), collected when the disease was refractory, from a patient treated with antithyroid drugs. The CDR3: CASSGRGVEAFF. The CDR3 coding sequence is TGTGCCAGCAGTGGGAGAGGGGTAGAAGCTTTCTTT.